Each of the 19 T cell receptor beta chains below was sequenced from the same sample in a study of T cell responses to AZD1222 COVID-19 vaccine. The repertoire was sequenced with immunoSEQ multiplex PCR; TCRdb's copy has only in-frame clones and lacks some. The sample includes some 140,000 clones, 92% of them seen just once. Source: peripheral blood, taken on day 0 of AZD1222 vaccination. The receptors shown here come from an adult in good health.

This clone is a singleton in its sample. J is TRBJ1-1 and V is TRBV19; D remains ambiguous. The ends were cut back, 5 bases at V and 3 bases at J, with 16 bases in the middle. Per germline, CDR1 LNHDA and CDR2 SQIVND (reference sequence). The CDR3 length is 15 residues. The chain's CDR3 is CASSPFPKADTEAFF. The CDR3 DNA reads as TGTGCCAGTAGTCCTTTCCCTAAGGCCGACACTGAAGCTTTCTTT.

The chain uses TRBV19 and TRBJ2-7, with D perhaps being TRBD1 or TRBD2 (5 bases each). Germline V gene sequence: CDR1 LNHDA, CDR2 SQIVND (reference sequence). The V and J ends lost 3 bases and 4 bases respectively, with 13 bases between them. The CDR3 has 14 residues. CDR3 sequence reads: CASSIDSGPYEQYF. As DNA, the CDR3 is TGTGCCAGTAGTATTGACAGCGGACCGTACGAGCAGTACTTC.

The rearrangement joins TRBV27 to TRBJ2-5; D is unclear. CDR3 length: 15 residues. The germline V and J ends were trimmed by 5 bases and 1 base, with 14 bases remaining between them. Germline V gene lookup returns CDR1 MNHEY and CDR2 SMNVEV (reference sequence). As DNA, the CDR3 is TGTGCCAGCAGTACCGCTGGTGGTCCCCAAGAGACCCAGTACTTC. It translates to CASSTAGGPQETQYF.

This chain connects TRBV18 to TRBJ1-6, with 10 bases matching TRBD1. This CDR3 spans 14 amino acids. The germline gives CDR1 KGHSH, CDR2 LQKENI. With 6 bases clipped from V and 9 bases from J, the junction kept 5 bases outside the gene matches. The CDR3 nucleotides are TGTGCCAGCTCGCCCGGGACAGGGGCTTCACCCCTCCACTTT. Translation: CASSPGTGASPLHF.

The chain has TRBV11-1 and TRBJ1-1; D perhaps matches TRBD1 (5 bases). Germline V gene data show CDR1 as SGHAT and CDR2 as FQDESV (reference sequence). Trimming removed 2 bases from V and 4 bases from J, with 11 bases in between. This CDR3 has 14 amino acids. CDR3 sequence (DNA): TGTGCCAGCAGCTTATGGGGTCAGGGCACTGAAGCTTTCTTT. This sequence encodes CASSLWGQGTEAFF.

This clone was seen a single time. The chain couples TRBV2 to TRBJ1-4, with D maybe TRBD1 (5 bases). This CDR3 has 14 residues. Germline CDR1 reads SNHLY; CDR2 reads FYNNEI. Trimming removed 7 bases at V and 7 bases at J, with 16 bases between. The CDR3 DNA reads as TGTGCCAGCAAAGAGTTGACAGCCGGTGAAAAACTGTTTTTT. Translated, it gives CASKELTAGEKLFF.

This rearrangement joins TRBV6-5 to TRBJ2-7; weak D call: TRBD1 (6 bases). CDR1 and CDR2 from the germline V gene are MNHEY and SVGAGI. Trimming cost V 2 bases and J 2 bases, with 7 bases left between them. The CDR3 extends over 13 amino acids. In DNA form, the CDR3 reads TGTGCCAGCAGTTACCGGGACACCTACGAGCAGTACTTC. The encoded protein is CASSYRDTYEQYF.

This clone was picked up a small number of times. The CDR3 loop is CASTQGRSATNEKLFF. CDR3 sequence (DNA): TGTGCCAGTACCCAAGGACGGTCTGCAACTAATGAAAAACTGTTTTTT. The rearrangement uses TRBV19 and TRBJ1-4; no reliable D call. Germline lookup yields CDR1 LNHDA and CDR2 SQIVND (reference sequence). Trimming cost V 7 bases and J 0 bases, with 15 bases left between them. The CDR3 has 16 residues.

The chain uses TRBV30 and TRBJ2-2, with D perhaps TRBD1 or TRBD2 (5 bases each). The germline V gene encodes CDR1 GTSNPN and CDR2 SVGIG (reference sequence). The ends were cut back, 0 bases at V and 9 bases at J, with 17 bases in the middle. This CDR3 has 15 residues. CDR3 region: CAWSVGFWGSRELFF. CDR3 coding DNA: TGTGCCTGGAGTGTTGGGTTTTGGGGGTCCCGGGAGCTGTTTTTT.

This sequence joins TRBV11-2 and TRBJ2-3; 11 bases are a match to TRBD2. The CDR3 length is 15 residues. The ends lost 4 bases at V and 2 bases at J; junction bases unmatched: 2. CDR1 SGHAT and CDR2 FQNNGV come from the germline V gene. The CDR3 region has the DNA TGTGCCAGCAGCTCGGGACTAGCGGTCACAGATACGCAGTATTTT. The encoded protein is CASSSGLAVTDTQYF.

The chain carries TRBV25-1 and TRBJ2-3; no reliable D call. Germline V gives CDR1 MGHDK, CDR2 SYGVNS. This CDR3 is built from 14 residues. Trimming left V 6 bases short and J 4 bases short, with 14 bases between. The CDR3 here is CASSPWAGADTQYF. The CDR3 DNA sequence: TGTGCCAGCAGCCCCTGGGCAGGTGCAGATACGCAGTATTTT.

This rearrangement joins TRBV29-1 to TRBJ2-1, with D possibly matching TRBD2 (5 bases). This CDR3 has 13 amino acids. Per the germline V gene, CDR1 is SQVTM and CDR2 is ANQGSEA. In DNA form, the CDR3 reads TGCACCAACGACCGGGATTTGGCCAATGAGCAGTTCTTC. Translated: CTNDRDLANEQFF.

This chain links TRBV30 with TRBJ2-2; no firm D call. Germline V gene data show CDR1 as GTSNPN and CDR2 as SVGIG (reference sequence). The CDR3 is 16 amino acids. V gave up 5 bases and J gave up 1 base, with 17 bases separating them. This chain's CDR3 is CAWEAESWLNTGELFF. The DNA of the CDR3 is TGTGCCTGGGAGGCAGAGAGTTGGTTGAACACCGGGGAGCTGTTTTTT.

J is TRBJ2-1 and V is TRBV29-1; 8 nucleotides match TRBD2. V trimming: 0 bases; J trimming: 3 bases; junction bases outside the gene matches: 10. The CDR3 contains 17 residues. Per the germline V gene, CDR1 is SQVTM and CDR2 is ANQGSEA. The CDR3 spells CSVEDPRTSGHYNEQFF. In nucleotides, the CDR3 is TGCAGCGTTGAAGATCCTCGTACTAGCGGACACTACAATGAGCAGTTCTTC.

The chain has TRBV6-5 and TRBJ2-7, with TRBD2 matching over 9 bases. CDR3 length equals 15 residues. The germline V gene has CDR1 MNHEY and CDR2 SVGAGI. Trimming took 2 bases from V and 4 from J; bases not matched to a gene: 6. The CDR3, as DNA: TGTGCCAGCAGTTACGGGTTAGCGGGAGTTTACGAGCAGTACTTC. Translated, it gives CASSYGLAGVYEQYF.

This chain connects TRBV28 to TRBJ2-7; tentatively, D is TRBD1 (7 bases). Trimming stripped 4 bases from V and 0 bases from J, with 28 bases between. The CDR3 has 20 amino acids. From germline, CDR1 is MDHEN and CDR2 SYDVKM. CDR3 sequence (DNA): TGTGCCAGCAGTTCTCTACTGGACAGGTGGACTATCCAAGGCTCCTACGAGCAGTACTTC. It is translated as CASSSLLDRWTIQGSYEQYF. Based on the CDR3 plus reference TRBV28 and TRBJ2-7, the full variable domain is DVKVTQSSRYLVKRTGEKVFLECVQDMDHENMFWYRQDPGLGLRLIYFSYDVKMKEKGDIPEGYSVSREKKERFSLILESASTNQTSMYLCASSSLLDRWTIQGSYEQYFGPGTRLTVT.

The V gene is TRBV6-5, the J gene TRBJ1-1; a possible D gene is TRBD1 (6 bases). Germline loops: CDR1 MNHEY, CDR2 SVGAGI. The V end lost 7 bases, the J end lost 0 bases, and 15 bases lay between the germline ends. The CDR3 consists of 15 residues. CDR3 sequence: CASKMETGMNTEAFF. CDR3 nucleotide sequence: TGTGCCAGCAAGATGGAGACAGGAATGAACACTGAAGCTTTCTTT.

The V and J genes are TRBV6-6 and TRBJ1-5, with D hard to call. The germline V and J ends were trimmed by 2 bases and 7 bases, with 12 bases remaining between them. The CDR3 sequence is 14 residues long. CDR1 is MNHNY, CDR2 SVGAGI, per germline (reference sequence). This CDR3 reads CASSYSRGWQPQHF. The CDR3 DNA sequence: TGTGCCAGCAGTTACAGCCGTGGGTGGCAGCCCCAGCATTTT.

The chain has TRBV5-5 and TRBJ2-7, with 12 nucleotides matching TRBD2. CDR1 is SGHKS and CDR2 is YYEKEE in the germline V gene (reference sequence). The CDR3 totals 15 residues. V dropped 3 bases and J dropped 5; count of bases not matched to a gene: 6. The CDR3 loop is CASSSRTSGKHEQYF. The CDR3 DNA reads TGTGCCAGCAGCTCCCGGACTAGCGGGAAACACGAGCAGTACTTC.